A single sample gave rise to the 27 T cell receptor beta chains below, sequenced in a study of T cell clonotyping in hematopoietic cell transplantation. Data came from immunoSEQ multiplex PCR; TCRdb stores just in-frame clones and leaves some out. The data show approximately 70,000 clones, approximately 94% seen once. Sequenced: peripheral blood mononuclear cells. These receptors all stem from a man aged 50 to 59 in good health. Some clones in this sample may be carry-over from other donors' samples.

The chain has TRBV5-1 and TRBJ2-7; D is perhaps TRBD2 (5 bases). CDR1 is SGHRS, CDR2 YFSETQ, per germline. Trimming cost V 3 bases and J 9 bases, with 22 bases left between them. This CDR3 comprises 15 residues. The DNA of the CDR3 is TGCGCCAGCAGCTCCTGGAACGGGAACAGCTTTGTGCAGTACTTC. Translation gives CASSSWNGNSFVQYF.

V usage is TRBV5-6 and J usage is TRBJ2-7; D uncertain. The CDR3 is made up of 17 amino acids. Trimming took 4 bases from V and 0 from J, leaving 20 bases between them. Germline V gene data show CDR1 as SGHDT and CDR2 as YYEEEE. CDR3 nucleotide sequence: TGTGCCAGCAGCCCCTCGCGACATAGACCTAGCTCCTACGAGCAGTACTTC. It translates to CASSPSRHRPSSYEQYF.

This clone was observed once. The CDR3 coding sequence is TGTGCCTGGAGTGTAGGGTTAGATCCCCGAGGGAACATTCAGTACTTC. This encodes CAWSVGLDPRGNIQYF. The gene calls are TRBV30 and TRBJ2-4; a possible D gene is TRBD2 (5 bases). CDR1 is GTSNPN, CDR2 SVGIG, per germline (reference sequence). There are 16 residues in the CDR3. Deletions cut 0 bases from V and 7 bases from J, with 19 bases between.

The J gene is TRBJ2-7, the V gene TRBV19; D unclear. The CDR3 runs 14 residues. The germline gives CDR1 LNHDA, CDR2 SQIVND (reference sequence). V gave up 4 bases and J gave up 3 bases, with 13 bases separating them. The CDR3 DNA reads as TGTGCCAGTAGTAGGGCAGGCGACCGCTACGAGCAGTACTTC. As protein: CASSRAGDRYEQYF.

V is TRBV2 and J is TRBJ1-1; D gene unclear. The germline gives CDR1 SNHLY, CDR2 FYNNEI. V lost 8 bases to trimming and J lost 0 bases, with 10 bases between them. This CDR3 is built from 13 residues. CDR3 region: CASGRPMNTEAFF. As DNA, the CDR3 is TGTGCCAGCGGCAGGCCTATGAACACTGAAGCTTTCTTT.

The chain has TRBV10-3 and TRBJ2-5, with D maybe TRBD1 (5 bases). From germline, CDR1 is ENHRY and CDR2 SYGVKD. The CDR3 is 15 residues long. V lost 0 bases, J lost 2 bases, and 10 bases lay in between. The DNA for the CDR3 is TGTGCCATCAGTGAGTCGGGGCCGTCGCAAGAGACCCAGTACTTC. Translation gives CAISESGPSQETQYF.

V is TRBV30 and J is TRBJ2-7; maybe TRBD1 (5 bases). With 5 bases removed from V and 3 bases from J, the gap between germline ends came to 14 bases. Germline V gives CDR1 GTSNPN, CDR2 SVGIG (reference sequence). The CDR3 totals 13 residues. DNA of the CDR3: TGTGCCTGGGGACCAGGGCCCTACTACGAGCAGTACTTC. Translation: CAWGPGPYYEQYF.

The chain employs TRBV28 and TRBJ1-1; the D gene is possibly TRBD1 (5 bases). CDR1 is MDHEN and CDR2 is SYDVKM in the germline V gene. CDR3 length equals 14 residues. Trimming stripped 2 bases from V and 1 base from J, with 8 bases between. In DNA form, the CDR3 reads TGTGCCAGCAGTTTAGGGACCAGGAACACTGAAGCTTTCTTT. Protein sequence: CASSLGTRNTEAFF.

The genes are TRBV29-1 and TRBJ2-2; 8 bases fit TRBD1. The CDR3 runs 14 residues. V dropped 3 bases and J dropped 2; count of bases not matched to a gene: 2. Germline-derived CDR1 and CDR2 are SQVTM and ANQGSEA. CDR3: CSVETGDNTGELFF. The CDR3 DNA is TGCAGCGTTGAGACAGGGGATAACACCGGGGAGCTGTTTTTT.

The chain employs TRBV19 and TRBJ2-6; 8 bases are a match to TRBD2. V dropped 4 bases and J dropped 1; count of bases not matched to a gene: 12. This CDR3 contains 19 residues. Germline CDR1 is LNHDA and CDR2 is SQIVND (reference sequence). CDR3 sequence: CASSRSSRGGRSGANVLTF. Written as DNA, the CDR3 is TGTGCCAGTAGTAGGTCCTCTCGGGGGGGCCGGTCTGGGGCCAACGTCCTGACTTTC. The full variable domain, in which reference TRBV19 and TRBJ2-6 provide the parts outside the CDR3, is DGGITQSPKYLFRKEGQNVTLSCEQNLNHDAMYWYRQDPGQGLRLIYYSQIVNDFQKGDIAEGYSVSREKKESFPLTVTSAQKNPTAFYLCASSRSSRGGRSGANVLTFGAGSRLTVL.

This rearrangement joins TRBV5-4 to TRBJ1-3; possibly TRBD1 for D (6 bases). The germline CDR1 and CDR2 sequences are SGHNT and YYREEE (reference sequence). V gave up 2 bases and J gave up 2 bases, with 8 bases separating them. The CDR3 length is 14 residues. Written as DNA, the CDR3 is TGTGCCAGCAGCTTACAGGGTCCTGGAAACACCATATATTTT. Amino acid sequence: CASSLQGPGNTIYF.

This chain connects TRBV27 to TRBJ1-5; no clear D gene. This CDR3 is built from 14 residues. From germline, CDR1 is MNHEY and CDR2 SMNVEV (reference sequence). V lost 5 bases and J 0 bases, leaving 8 bases between the germline ends. The CDR3 nucleotides read TGTGCCAGCAGTCCAATGGGTAGCAATCAGCCCCAGCATTTT. Its translation is CASSPMGSNQPQHF.

The chain couples TRBV4-3 to TRBJ2-3; perhaps D is TRBD1 or TRBD2 (6 bases each). V was trimmed by 1 base and J by 2 bases, leaving 16 bases between them. The CDR3 length is 17 residues. Germline V gene sequence: CDR1 LGHNA, CDR2 YSLEER. The CDR3, as DNA: TGCGCCAGCAGCCAAGGGCCGGGGGCAGGTATCACAGATACGCAGTATTTT. It specifies CASSQGPGAGITDTQYF.

V is TRBV11-3 and J is TRBJ2-7; D is possibly TRBD2 (5 bases). This CDR3 comprises 13 residues. Trimming pared 6 bases from V and 2 bases from J, leaving 11 bases between. Germline-derived CDR1 and CDR2 are SGHNT and YENEEA. CDR3 sequence: CASRAGPTYEQYF. CDR3 DNA: TGTGCCAGCAGGGCGGGTCCCACCTACGAGCAGTACTTC.

The genes are TRBV7-2 and TRBJ2-7; 7 bases are shared with TRBD2. Germline V gene data show CDR1 as SGHTA and CDR2 as FQGNSA. J was trimmed by 3 bases and V by 4 bases; bases with no gene match: 15. The CDR3 covers 17 residues. The CDR3 DNA reads TGTGCCAGCAGCTCGTCCAAGGGGACTACCACTTACTACGAGCAGTACTTC. Amino acid sequence: CASSSSKGTTTYYEQYF.

In DNA, the CDR3 is TGTGCCAGCAGCCCTTTAGGAGGGAACGGGGACACCGGGGAGCTGTTTTTT. The encoded protein is CASSPLGGNGDTGELFF. The chain is built from TRBV5-4 and TRBJ2-2; possibly TRBD2 for D (6 bases). The germline V and J ends were trimmed by 4 bases and 3 bases, with 19 bases remaining between them. Germline assignment: CDR1 SGHNT and CDR2 YYREEE (reference sequence). CDR3 length equals 17 residues.

The chain has TRBV7-3 and TRBJ2-5, with 12 bases lining up with TRBD2. CDR1 is SGHTA and CDR2 is FQGTGA in the germline V gene. Unmatched junction bases numbered 9, after V lost 0 bases and J lost 4 bases. The CDR3 totals 18 residues. The CDR3 region has the DNA TGTGCCAGCAGCTTAACTGGGGCTAGCGGGAGGGCCGTAGAGACCCAGTACTTC. Translating it yields CASSLTGASGRAVETQYF.

This rearrangement joins TRBV9 to TRBJ2-2, with TRBD1 matching 7 bases. Germline lookup yields CDR1 SGDLS and CDR2 YYNGEE. The CDR3 contains 17 residues. V was pared by 0 bases and J by 3 bases, with 8 bases of the junction left unmatched. The CDR3: CASSVGGGTAYTGELFF. CDR3 bases: TGTGCCAGCAGCGTAGGTGGTGGGACAGCCTACACCGGGGAGCTGTTTTTT.

J is TRBJ2-2 and V is TRBV2; 9 bases match TRBD2. Trimming took 10 bases from V and 1 from J; bases not matched to a gene: 7. This CDR3 region has 15 residues. Germline CDR1 is SNHLY and CDR2 is FYNNEI. Here the CDR3 DNA reads TGTGCCATTGCAGCACTAGCGGGGAACACCGGGGAGCTGTTTTTT. Amino acids: CAIAALAGNTGELFF. Full variable domain (missing parts from reference TRBV2 and TRBJ2-2): EPEVTQTPSHQVTQMGQEVILRCVPISNHLYFYWYRQILGQKVEFLVSFYNNEISEKSEIFDDQFSVERPDGSNFTLKIRSTKLEDSAMYFCAIAALAGNTGELFFGEGSRLTVL.

This chain joins TRBV25-1 and TRBJ2-1, with 7 bases matching TRBD1. The CDR3 extends over 14 amino acids. Germline V gene lookup returns CDR1 MGHDK and CDR2 SYGVNS. V lost 6 bases and J lost 4; bases outside the gene matches: 6. The CDR3 reads CASSRDSHYNEQFF. For the CDR3, the DNA is TGTGCCAGCAGCCGGGACAGCCATTACAATGAGCAGTTCTTC.

V gene TRBV9 combines with J gene TRBJ1-2; TRBD1 might be the D (5 bases). Trimming pared 0 bases from V and 5 bases from J, leaving 23 bases between. The CDR3 contains 18 residues. Germline V lookup: CDR1 SGDLS, CDR2 YYNGEE. The CDR3 here is CASSVAGSRGDLVYGYTF. The DNA of the CDR3 is TGTGCCAGCAGCGTAGCGGGGAGCCGGGGGGACCTCGTATATGGCTACACCTTC. The full variable domain, in which reference TRBV9 and TRBJ1-2 provide the parts outside the CDR3, is DSGVTQTPKHLITATGQRVTLRCSPRSGDLSVYWYQQSLDQGLQFLIQYYNGEERAKGNILERFSAQQFPDLHSELNLSSLELGDSALYFCASSVAGSRGDLVYGYTFGSGTRLTVV.

This chain links TRBV18 with TRBJ1-6; maybe TRBD1 (6 bases). Germline V gives CDR1 KGHSH, CDR2 LQKENI. This CDR3 is built from 14 residues. V was shortened by 3 bases and J by 7 bases, with 10 bases between the two germline ends. Written as DNA, the CDR3 is TGTGCCAGCTCACCCGACAGGATAAATTCACCCCTCCACTTT. This encodes CASSPDRINSPLHF. Drawing the rest from reference TRBV18 and TRBJ1-6, the complete variable domain is NAGVMQNPRHLVRRRGQEARLRCSPMKGHSHVYWYRQLPEEGLKFMVYLQKENIIDESGMPKERFSAEFPKEGPSILRIQQVVRGDSAAYFCASSPDRINSPLHFGNGTRLTVT.

This clone has a single count. V and J are TRBV6-1 and TRBJ2-7; D unclear. CDR1 and CDR2 (germline): MNHNS, SASEGT. V was clipped by 4 bases and J by 3 bases, with 10 bases between them. This CDR3 is 13 amino acids long. The CDR3 protein is CASSGKPYYEQYF. CDR3 DNA sequence: TGTGCCAGCAGTGGGAAACCCTACTACGAGCAGTACTTC.

This chain links TRBV6-6 with TRBJ1-1; the D gene is possibly TRBD1 (6 bases). CDR1 is MNHNY, CDR2 SVGAGI, per germline (reference sequence). V was pared by 2 bases and J by 5 bases, with 18 bases between. The CDR3 contains 16 residues. Here the CDR3 reads CASSYTYTQGGTEAFF. CDR3 sequence (DNA): TGTGCCAGCAGTTACACTTATACACAGGGAGGGACTGAAGCTTTCTTT.

The rearrangement joins TRBV2 to TRBJ2-5, with 7 bases matching TRBD1. The CDR3 loop spans 12 amino acids. Trimming cost V 9 bases and J 4 bases; bases outside gene matches: 5. Germline lookup yields CDR1 SNHLY and CDR2 FYNNEI. CDR3 loop: CARKTGPETQYF. CDR3 nucleotide sequence: TGTGCCAGGAAGACAGGGCCAGAGACCCAGTACTTC.

This chain joins TRBV5-1 and TRBJ1-4, with unresolved D. Germline CDR1 reads SGHRS; CDR2 reads YFSETQ. The CDR3 is 14 amino acids. Trimming removed 0 bases at V and 5 bases at J, with 8 bases between. CDR3 coding DNA: TGCGCCAGCAGCTTGGGGACGGGCAATGAAAAACTGTTTTTT. This encodes CASSLGTGNEKLFF.

The chain combines TRBV7-6 with TRBJ1-1, with D maybe TRBD1 (5 bases). The CDR3 loop spans 14 amino acids. V dropped 1 base and J dropped 3 bases, with 9 bases sitting between them. Germline CDR1 and CDR2: SGHVS and FNYEAQ. This CDR3 reads CASSLGQGHTEAFF. In nucleotides, the CDR3 is TGTGCCAGCAGCTTAGGGCAGGGCCACACTGAAGCTTTCTTT.